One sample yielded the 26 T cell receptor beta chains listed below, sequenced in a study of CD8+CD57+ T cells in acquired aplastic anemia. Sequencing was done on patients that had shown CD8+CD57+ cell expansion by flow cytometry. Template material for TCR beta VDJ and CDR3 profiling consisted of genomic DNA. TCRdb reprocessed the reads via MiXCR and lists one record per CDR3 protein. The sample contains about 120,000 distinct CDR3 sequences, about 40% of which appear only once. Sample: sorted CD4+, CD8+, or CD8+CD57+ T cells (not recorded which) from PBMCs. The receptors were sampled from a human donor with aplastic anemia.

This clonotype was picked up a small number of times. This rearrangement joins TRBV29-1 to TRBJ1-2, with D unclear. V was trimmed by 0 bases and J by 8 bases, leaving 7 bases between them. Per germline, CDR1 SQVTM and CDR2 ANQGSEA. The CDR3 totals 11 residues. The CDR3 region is CSVEDTGGYTF. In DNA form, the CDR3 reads TGCAGCGTTGAAGACACGGGCGGCTACACCTTC.

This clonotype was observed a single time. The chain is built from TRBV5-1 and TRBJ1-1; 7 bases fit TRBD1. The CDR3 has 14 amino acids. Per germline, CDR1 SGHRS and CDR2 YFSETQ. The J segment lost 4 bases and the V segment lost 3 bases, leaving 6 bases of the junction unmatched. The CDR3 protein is CASSYNRGLTEAFF. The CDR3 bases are TGCGCCAGCAGCTACAACAGGGGACTCACTGAAGCTTTCTTT.

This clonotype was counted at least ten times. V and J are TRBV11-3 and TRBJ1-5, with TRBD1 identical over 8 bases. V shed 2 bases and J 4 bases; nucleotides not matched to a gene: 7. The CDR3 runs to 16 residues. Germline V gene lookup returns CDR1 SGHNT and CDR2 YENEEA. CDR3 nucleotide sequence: TGTGCCAGCAGCTTACAGGGGGCCCGATCTAATCAGCCCCAGCATTTT. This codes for CASSLQGARSNQPQHF.

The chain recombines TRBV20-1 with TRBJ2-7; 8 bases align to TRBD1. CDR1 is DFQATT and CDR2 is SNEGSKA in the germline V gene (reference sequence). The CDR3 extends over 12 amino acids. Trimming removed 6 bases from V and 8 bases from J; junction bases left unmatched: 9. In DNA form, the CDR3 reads TGCAGTGCCACCGGACAGGGTAAAAAGCAGTACGTC. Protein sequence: CSATGQGKKQYV.

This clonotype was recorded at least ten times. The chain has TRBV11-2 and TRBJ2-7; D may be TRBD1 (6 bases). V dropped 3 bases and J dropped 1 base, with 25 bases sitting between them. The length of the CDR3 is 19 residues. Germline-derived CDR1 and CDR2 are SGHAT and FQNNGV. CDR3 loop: CASSFGWGQGSTSSYEQYF. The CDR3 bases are TGTGCCAGCAGCTTCGGGTGGGGGCAGGGTTCAACTTCATCCTACGAGCAGTACTTC.

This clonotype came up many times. As DNA, the CDR3 is TGTGCCAGCAGCCGATCCGAAAAGGGCTACGAGCAGTACGTC. Protein sequence: CASSRSEKGYEQYV. The rearrangement links TRBV7-2 to TRBJ2-7; D is unresolved. Per germline, CDR1 SGHTA and CDR2 FQGNSA. CDR3 size: 14 residues. The V gene lost 5 bases and the J gene lost 3 bases, with 14 bases spanning the gap.

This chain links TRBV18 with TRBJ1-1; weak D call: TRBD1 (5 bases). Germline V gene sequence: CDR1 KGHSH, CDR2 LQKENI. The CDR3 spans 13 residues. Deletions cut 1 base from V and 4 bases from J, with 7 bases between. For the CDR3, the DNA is TGTGCCAGCTCACCACGGAGGGGCACTGAAGCTTTCTTT. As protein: CASSPRRGTEAFF.

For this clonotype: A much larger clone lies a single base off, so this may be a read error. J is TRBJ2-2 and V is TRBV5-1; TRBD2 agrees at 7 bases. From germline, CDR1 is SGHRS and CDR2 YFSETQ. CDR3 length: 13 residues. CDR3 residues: CSSGEMNTEELFF. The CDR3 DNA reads TGCTCAAGCGGGGAAATGAACACCGAGGAGCTGTTTTTT. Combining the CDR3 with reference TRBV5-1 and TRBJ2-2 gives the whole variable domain KAGVTQTPRYLIKTRGQQVTLSCSPISGHRSVSWYQQTPGQGLQFLFEYFSETQRNKGNFPGRFSGRQFSNSRSEMNVSTLELGDSALYLCSSGEMNTEELFFGEGSRLTVL.

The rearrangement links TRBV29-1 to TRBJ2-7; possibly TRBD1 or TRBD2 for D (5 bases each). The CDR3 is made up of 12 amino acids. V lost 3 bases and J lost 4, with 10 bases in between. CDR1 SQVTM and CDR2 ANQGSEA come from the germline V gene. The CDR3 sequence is CSVEGPTYEQYF. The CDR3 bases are TGCAGCGTTGAGGGACCCACGTACGAGCAGTACTTC.

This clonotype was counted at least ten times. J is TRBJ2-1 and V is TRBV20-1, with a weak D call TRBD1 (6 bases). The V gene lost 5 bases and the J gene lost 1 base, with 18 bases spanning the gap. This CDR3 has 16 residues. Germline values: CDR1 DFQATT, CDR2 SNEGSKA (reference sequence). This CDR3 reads CSASSGGRSSYNEQFF. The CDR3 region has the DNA TGCAGTGCTTCTAGTGGGGGCCGTTCTTCCTACAATGAGCAGTTCTTC.

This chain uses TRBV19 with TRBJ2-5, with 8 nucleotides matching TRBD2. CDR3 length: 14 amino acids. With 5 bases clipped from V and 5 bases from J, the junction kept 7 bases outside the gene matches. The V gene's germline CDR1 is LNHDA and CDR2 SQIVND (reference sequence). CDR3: CASSGRGARETQYF. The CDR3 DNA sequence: TGTGCCAGTAGTGGGCGGGGGGCCCGGGAGACCCAGTACTTC.

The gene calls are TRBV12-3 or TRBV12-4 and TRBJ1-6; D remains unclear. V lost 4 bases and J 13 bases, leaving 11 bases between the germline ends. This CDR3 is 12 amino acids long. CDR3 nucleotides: TGTGCCAGCAGTTCTCCAGGTCGGCCCCTCCACTTT. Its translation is CASSSPGRPLHF.

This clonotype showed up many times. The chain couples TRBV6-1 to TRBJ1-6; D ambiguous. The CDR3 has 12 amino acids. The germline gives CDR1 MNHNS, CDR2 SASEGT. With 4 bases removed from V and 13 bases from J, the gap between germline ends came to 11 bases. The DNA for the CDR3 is TGTGCCAGCAGTGTCTTAAGGCCTCCCCTCCACTTT. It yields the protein CASSVLRPPLHF.

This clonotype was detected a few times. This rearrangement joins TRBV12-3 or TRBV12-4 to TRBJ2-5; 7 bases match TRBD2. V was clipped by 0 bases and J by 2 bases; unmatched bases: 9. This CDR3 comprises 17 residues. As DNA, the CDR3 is TGTGCCAGCAGTTTAGCGCGAGGCGGGGGATTTCAAGAGACCCAGTACTTC. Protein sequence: CASSLARGGGFQETQYF.

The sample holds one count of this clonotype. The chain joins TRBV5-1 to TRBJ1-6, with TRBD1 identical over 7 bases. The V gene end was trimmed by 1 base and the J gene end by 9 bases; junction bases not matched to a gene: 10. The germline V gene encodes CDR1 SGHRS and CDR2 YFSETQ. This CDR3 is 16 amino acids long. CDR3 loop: CASSLSSRQGGSPLHF. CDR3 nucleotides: TGCGCCAGCAGCTTGTCATCCCGACAGGGTGGTTCACCCCTCCACTTT. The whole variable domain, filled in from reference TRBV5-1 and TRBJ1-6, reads KAGVTQTPRYLIKTRGQQVTLSCSPISGHRSVSWYQQTPGQGLQFLFEYFSETQRNKGNFPGRFSGRQFSNSRSEMNVSTLELGDSALYLCASSLSSRQGGSPLHFGNGTRLTVT.

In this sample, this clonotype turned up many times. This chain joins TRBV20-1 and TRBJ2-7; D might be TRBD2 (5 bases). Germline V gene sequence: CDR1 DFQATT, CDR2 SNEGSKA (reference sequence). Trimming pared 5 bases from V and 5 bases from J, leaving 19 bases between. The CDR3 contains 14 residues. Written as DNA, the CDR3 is TGCAGTGCTTCGCCCATCGGGGTTTCGGACGAGCAGTACTTC. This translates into CSASPIGVSDEQYF.

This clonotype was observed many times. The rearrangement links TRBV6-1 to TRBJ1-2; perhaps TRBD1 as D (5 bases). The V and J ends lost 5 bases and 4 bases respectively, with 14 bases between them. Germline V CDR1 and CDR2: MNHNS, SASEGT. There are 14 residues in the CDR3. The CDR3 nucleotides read TGTGCCAGCAGTCCTTCCGGGGCTCCCTATGGCTACACCTTC. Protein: CASSPSGAPYGYTF.

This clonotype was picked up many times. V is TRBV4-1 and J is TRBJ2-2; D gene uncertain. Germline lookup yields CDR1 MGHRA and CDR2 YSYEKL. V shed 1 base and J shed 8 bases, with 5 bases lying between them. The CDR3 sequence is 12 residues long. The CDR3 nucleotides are TGCGCCAGCAGCCAAGGACGGGGGGAGCTGTTTTTT. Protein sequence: CASSQGRGELFF.

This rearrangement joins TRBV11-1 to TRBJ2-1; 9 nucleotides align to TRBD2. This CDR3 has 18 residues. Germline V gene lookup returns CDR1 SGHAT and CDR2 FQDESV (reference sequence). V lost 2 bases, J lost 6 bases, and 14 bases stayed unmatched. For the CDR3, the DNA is TGTGCCAGCAGCTTATCGCCAGGAGGGCTAGCGGGGCCCAATGAGCAGTTCTTC. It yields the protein CASSLSPGGLAGPNEQFF.

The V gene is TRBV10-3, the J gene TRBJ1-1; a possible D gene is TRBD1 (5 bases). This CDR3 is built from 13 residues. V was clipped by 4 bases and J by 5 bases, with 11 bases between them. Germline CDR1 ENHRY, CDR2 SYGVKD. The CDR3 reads CAISVWGGTEAFF. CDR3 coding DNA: TGTGCCATCAGTGTTTGGGGGGGGACTGAAGCTTTCTTT.

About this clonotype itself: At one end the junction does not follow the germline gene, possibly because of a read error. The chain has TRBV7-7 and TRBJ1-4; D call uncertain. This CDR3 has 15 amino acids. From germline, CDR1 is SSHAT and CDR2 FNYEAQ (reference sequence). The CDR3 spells CASGPTSGVNEKLFF. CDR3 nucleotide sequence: TGTGCCAGCGGCCCTACTTCGGGTGTTAATGAAAAGCTGTTTTTT.

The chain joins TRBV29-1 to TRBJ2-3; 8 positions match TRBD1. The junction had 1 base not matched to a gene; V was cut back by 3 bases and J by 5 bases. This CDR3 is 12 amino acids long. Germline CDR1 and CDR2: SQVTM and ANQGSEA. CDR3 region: CSVDRGLDTQYF. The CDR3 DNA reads TGCAGCGTTGACAGGGGGCTAGATACGCAGTATTTT.

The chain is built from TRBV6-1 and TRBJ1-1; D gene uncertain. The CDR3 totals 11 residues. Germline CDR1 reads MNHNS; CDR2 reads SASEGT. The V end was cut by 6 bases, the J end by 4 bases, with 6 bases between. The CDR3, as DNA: TGTGCCAGCAGCGGGTTCACTGAAGCTTTCTTT. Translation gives CASSGFTEAFF.

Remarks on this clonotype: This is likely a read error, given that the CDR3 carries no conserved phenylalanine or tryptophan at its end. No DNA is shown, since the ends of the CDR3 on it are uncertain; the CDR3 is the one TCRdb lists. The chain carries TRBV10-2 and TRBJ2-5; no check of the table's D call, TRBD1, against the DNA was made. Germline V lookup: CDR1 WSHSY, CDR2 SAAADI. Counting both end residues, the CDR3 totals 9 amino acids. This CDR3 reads CASRQGTNT.

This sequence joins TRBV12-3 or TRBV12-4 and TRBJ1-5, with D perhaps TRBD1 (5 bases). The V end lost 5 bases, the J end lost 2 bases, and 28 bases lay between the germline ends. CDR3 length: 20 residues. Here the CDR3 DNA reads TGTGCCAGCAGTCCATTCCATTCCGGGGACGGGAGAAGGGGCAATCAGCCCCAGCATTTT. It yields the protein CASSPFHSGDGRRGNQPQHF.

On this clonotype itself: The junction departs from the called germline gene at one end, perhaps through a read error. Here the CDR3 reads CAGSLRTGISDDEQFF. The CDR3 DNA reads TGTGCCGGCAGCCTGAGGACAGGGATCTCTGACGATGAGCAGTTCTTC. V is TRBV4-2 and J is TRBJ2-1, with 8 bases aligning to TRBD1. Germline-derived CDR1 and CDR2 are LGHNA and YNFKEQ. The length of the CDR3 is 16 residues.